The clone carrying this T cell receptor (beta chain) was seen a handful of times. Its antigen is still unknown. The data were taken from a study of memory CD4+ T cells and cytomegalovirus serostatus. In the study overall: This sample comes from healthy Belgian adults, about 10 CMV seropositive, about 23 seronegative. The study, taken as a whole, reports: CD4+ memory repertoires contained about two fifths of the 164 reported CMV TCRbeta sequences.

Methods used by the authors: After removing out-of-frame reads, over 2 million distinct TCRbeta sequences remained. The assay was immunoSEQ multiplex PCR, and TCRdb's table has in-frame clones only and misses some. V, J and clone size are taken as reported in that table, and D and trimming were inferred from the DNA itself. The sample contains about 75,000 clones, roughly 78% of which appear only once. Single viable CD3+CD4+CD8-CD45RO+ cells were sorted as the memory CD4+ T cells. This CDR3 region has 15 residues. From germline, CDR1 is SGHDN and CDR2 FVKESK. Trimming left V 4 bases short and J 7 bases short, with 16 bases between.

The chain combines TRBV14 with TRBJ2-2, with D perhaps matching TRBD2 (5 bases). The sequencing sample was made of memory CD4+ T cells from blood. The TCR was taken from an adult in good health and CMV-seropositive. CDR3 sequence reads: CASSPRLSSLGELFF. Here the CDR3 DNA reads TGTGCCAGCAGCCCCCGGTTGTCTAGCCTCGGGGAGCTGTTTTTT. The complete variable domain, with remaining parts taken from reference TRBV14 and TRBJ2-2, reads EAGVTQFPSHSVIEKGQTVTLRCDPISGHDNLYWYRRVMGKEIKFLLHFVKESKQDESGMPNNRFLAERTGGTYSTLKVQPAELEDSGVYFCASSPRLSSLGELFFGEGSRLTVL.